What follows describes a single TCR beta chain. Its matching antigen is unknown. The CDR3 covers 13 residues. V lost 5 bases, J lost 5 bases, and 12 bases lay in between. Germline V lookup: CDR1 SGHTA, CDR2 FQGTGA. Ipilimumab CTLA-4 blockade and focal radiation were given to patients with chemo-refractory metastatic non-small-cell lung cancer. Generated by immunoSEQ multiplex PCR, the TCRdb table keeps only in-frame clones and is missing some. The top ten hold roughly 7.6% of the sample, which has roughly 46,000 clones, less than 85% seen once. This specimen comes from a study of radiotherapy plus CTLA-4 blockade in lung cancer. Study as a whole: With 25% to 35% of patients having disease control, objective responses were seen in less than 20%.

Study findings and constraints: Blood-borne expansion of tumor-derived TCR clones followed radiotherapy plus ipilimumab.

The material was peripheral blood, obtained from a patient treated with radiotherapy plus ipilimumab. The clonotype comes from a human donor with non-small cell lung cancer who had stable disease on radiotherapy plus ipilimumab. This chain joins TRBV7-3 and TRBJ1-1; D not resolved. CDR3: CASSPVVGTEAFF. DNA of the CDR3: TGTGCCAGCAGCCCGGTGGTTGGGACTGAAGCTTTCTTT.